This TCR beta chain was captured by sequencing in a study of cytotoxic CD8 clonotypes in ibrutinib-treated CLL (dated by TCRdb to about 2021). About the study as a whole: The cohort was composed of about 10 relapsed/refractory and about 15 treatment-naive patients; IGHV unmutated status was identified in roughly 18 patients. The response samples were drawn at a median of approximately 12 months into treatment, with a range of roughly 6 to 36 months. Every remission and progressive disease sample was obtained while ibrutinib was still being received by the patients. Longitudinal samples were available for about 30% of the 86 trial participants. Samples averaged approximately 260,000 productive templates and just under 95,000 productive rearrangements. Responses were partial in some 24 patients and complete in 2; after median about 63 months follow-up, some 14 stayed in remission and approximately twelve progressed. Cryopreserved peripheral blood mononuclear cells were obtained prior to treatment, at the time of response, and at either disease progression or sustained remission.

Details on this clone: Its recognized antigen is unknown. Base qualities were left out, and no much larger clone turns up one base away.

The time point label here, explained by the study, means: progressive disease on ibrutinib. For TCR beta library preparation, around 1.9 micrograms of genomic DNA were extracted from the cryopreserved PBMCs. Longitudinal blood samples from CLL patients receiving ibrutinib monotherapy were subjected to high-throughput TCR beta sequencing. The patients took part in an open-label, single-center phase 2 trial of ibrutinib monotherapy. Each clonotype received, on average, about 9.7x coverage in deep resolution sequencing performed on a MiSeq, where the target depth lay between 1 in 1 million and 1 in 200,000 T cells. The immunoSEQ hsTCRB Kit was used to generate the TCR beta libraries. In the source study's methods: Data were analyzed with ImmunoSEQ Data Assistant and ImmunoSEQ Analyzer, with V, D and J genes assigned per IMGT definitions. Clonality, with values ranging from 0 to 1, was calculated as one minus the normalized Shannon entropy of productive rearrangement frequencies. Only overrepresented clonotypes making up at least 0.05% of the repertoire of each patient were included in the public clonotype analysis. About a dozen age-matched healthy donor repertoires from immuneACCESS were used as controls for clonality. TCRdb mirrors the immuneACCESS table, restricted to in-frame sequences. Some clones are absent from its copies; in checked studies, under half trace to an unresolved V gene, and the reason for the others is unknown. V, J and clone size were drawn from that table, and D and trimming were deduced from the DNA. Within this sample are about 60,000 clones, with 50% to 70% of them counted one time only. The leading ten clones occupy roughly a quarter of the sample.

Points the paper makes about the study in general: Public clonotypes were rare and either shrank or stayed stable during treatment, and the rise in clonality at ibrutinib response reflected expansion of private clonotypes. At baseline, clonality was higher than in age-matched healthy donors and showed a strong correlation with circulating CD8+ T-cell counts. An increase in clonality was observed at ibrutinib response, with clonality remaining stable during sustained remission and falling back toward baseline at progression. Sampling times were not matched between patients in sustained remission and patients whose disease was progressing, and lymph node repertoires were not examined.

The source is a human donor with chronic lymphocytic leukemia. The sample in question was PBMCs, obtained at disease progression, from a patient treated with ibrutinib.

The DNA sequence is as follows: TGTGCCAGCAGCCAAGTGACAGGTGGTCAGCCCCAGCATTTT. Translated, this is CASSQVTGGQPQHF. Recombination connected TRBV4-2 to TRBJ1-5; TRBD1 is a possible D gene, resting on 6 matching bases. V is cut by 1 base and J by 6 bases, and the space between the germline ends is 10 bases. CDR1 and CDR2 are read off the germline V gene as LGHNA and YNFKEQ. Counted from cysteine to phenylalanine, this CDR3 has 14 amino acids. Of all the DNA, just the CDR3 is kept, 42 bases in frame from base 1.